This TCR beta chain was sequenced for a study of T cells in Graves' hyperthyroidism and ophthalmopathy. Findings and limits, study-wide: In the analysis, a 13 V-J model separated ophthalmopathy from stable hyperthyroidism. Blood samples included most of the expanded thyroid clonotypes exceeding 0.001.

This clonotype showed up just once. Antigen unknown. The CDR3 has 15 amino acids. With 4 bases removed from V and 2 bases from J, the gap between germline ends came to 13 bases. CDR1 SGDLS and CDR2 YYNGEE come from the germline V gene. From RNA transcripts, TCR beta CDR3 regions were amplified. First-round RT-PCR of the TCR CDR3 relied on the HTBI primer set. TCRdb re-called the multiplex PCR reads through MiXCR, storing one row per CDR3 protein. This sample has about 480,000 distinct CDR3 sequences; approximately 15% occur once, and the top ten carry over 15%. This TCR came from a woman between 18 and 29 years old with Graves' hyperthyroidism. Specimen: blood. This chain uses TRBV9 with TRBJ2-1; D possibly corresponds to TRBD2 (6 bases). The chain's CDR3 is CASSSRGVAYNEQFF. CDR3 bases: TGTGCCAGCAGCTCTCGCGGGGTCGCCTACAATGAGCAGTTCTTC.